A selection of T cell receptor beta chains follows, all from one sample in a study of shared T cell receptors in the human thymus. Data came from immunoSEQ multiplex PCR; TCRdb stores just in-frame clones and leaves some out. The sample holds hundreds of thousands of clones; 85% to 95% are singletons and the top ten take approximately 0.018%. Sequencing was carried out using thymocytes. These TCRs come from a human donor. Each CDR3 is given with its conserved first and last residue. The D gene is left open where the match is weak. Clone size is shown for a subset of rows, as once, few, many or a class of expanded clone.

j_call v_call d_call clone_size cdr3_aa
TRBJ2-1 TRBV7-2 TRBD2 . CASSISGSGNEQFF
TRBJ1-1 TRBV28 TRBD1 . CASSGGTGIMNTEAFF
TRBJ2-7 TRBV9 . . CASSFQPAYEQYF
TRBJ2-7 TRBV7-9 . . CASSSDGISYEQYF
TRBJ2-7 TRBV28 TRBD1 . CASTTGGQGAHEQYF
TRBJ1-1 TRBV20-1 . . CSAPPEAFF
TRBJ1-4 TRBV30 TRBD1 . CAWSPRGQDEKLFF
TRBJ2-3 TRBV7-2 TRBD2 once CASSIQPTSGESTDTQYF
TRBJ1-2 TRBV6-5 TRBD1 . CASSYYRQGNYGYTF
TRBJ1-1 TRBV6-1 . . CASSASGGLNF
TRBJ2-3 TRBV4-2 TRBD2 . CASSQEELAVTDTQYF
TRBJ1-4 TRBV6-4 . once CASSWTARDSEKLFF
TRBJ1-5 TRBV10-1 TRBD1 . CASSSRDRRNQPQHF
TRBJ2-7 TRBV6-1 . . CASGEGSYEQYF
TRBJ2-1 TRBV7-9 TRBD2 . CASSPQASGRDEQFF
TRBJ2-1 TRBV5-1 . . CASSLASNEQFF
TRBJ1-5 TRBV5-1 . . CASSLLGGNQPQHF
TRBJ1-2 TRBV10-3 . . CAISEVGGWYGYTF
TRBJ2-5 TRBV5-4 TRBD2 once CASSLGGASGRKARETQYF
TRBJ2-3 TRBV10-3 TRBD2 . CAISEGLGWGDTQYF
TRBJ2-7 TRBV28 . . CASRAGTYEQYF
TRBJ2-7 TRBV30 TRBD2 few CAWSITIFPGLAGESYEQYF
TRBJ1-2 TRBV15 . . CATSRRPADYGYTF
TRBJ2-7 TRBV25-1 . . CASSEREGQEAYEQYF
TRBJ2-7 TRBV6-5 TRBD1 . CASSPGTGITYEQYF
TRBJ2-5 TRBV21-1 . . CASSKGDRGLEETQYF
TRBJ2-7 TRBV11-2 TRBD1 . CASSSNTGTGIPYEQYF
TRBJ2-1 TRBV9 TRBD2 . CASSVIPREVPYNEQFF
TRBJ1-4 TRBV27 . . CASSLTGSYEKLFF
TRBJ1-2 TRBV2 . . CASGYQLGYGYTF
TRBJ1-5 TRBV7-2 . . CASSPCYSARGIHQPQHF
TRBJ2-1 TRBV6-1 . . CATLGGAGGNEQFF
TRBJ2-3 TRBV2 . . CASSEDSPTDTQYF
TRBJ1-2 TRBV28 . . CASSRVGHYGYTF
TRBJ2-3 TRBV6-1 . . CASSVEAESQSSTDTQYF
TRBJ1-6 TRBV2 TRBD1 . CASSTRQGALVYSPLHF
TRBJ2-7 TRBV14 . . CASSPRGSAYEQYF
TRBJ1-2 TRBV19 . . CASKSSLNTLNYGYTF
TRBJ2-7 TRBV7-6 . . CASSYDSLSYEQYF
TRBJ2-7 TRBV28 . . CASSRGGSSYEQYF
TRBJ2-6 TRBV27 TRBD2 . CATQAGTEPGANVLTF
TRBJ2-1 TRBV18 TRBD2 . CASSGRTLTAEPLLSGRAREQFF
TRBJ1-5 TRBV15 . . CATSRENEGRNQPQHF
TRBJ2-7 TRBV7-6 . . CASSLSGQILQYF
TRBJ2-5 TRBV9 . . CASSESPGDYQETQYF
TRBJ1-2 TRBV28 TRBD1 . CASTEAGTALRSNYGYTF
TRBJ1-3 TRBV27 . . CASSRGATGSEDTIYF
TRBJ1-1 TRBV5-4 TRBD1 . CASSPWTGGRNTEAFF